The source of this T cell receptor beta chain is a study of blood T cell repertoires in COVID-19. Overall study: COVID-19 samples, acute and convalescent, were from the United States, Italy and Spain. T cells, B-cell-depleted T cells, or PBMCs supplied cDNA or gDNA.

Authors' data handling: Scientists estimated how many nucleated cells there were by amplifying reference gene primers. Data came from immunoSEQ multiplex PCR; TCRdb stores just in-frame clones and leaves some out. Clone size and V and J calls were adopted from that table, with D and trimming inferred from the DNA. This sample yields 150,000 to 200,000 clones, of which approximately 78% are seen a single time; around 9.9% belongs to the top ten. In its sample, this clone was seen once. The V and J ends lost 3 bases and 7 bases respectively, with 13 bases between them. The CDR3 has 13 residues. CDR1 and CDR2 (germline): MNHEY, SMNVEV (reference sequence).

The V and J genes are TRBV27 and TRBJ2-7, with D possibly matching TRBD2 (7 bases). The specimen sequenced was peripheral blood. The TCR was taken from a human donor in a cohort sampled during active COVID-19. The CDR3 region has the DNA TGTGCCAGCAGTTTTCGGGGGGCGAATGAGCAGTACTTC. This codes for CASSFRGANEQYF.